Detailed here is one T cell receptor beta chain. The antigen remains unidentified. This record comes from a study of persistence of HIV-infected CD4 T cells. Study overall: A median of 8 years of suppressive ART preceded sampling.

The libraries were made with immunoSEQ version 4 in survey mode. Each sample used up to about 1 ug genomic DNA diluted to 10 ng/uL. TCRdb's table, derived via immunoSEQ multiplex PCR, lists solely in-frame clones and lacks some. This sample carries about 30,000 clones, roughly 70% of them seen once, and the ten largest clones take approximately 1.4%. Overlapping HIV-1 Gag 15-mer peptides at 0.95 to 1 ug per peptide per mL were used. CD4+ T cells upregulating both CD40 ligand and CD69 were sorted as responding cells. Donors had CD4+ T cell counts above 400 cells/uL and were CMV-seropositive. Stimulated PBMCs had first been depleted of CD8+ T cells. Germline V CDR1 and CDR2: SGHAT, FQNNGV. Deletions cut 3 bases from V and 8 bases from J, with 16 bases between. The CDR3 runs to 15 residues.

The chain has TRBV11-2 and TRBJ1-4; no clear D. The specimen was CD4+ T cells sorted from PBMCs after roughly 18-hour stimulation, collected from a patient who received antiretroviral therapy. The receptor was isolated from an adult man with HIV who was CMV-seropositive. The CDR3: CASSFSRLGGEKLFF. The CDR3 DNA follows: TGTGCCAGCAGCTTTTCCCGACTCGGAGGCGAAAAACTGTTTTTT.